The clone carrying this T cell receptor (beta chain) was counted ten times or more. The sample is drawn from a study of prognosis after radiotherapy for stage I lung cancer. In the study overall: For radiotherapy, patients got SBRT split into 3 to 5 fractions, giving a biologically effective dose of at least 100 Gy.

This CDR3 has 17 amino acids. The ends lost 3 bases at V and 7 bases at J; junction bases unmatched: 13. Germline V gene sequence: CDR1 LNHDA, CDR2 SQIVND (reference sequence). The study amplified the TCR beta CDR3 region from genomic DNA. This amplification was carried out by two rounds of multiplex PCR. Initially, in first-round PCR, primers specific to each TRBV and TRBJ gene were used. Universal primers were used for second-round PCR. In TCRdb, the multiplex PCR reads were re-called with MiXCR into one record per CDR3 protein. The sample lists tens of thousands of distinct CDR3 sequences; approximately 24% were seen once.

Material: PBMCs, obtained before or after stereotactic body radiation therapy (not recorded which). The TCR was taken from a donor aged 50 or older with non-small cell lung cancer. This sequence joins TRBV19 and TRBJ1-2; 11 bases match TRBD1. The CDR3 bases are TGTGCCAGTAGTATCGGGTCGGGGACAGGGGGATCGAGTGGCTACACCTTC. Translated: CASSIGSGTGGSSGYTF.